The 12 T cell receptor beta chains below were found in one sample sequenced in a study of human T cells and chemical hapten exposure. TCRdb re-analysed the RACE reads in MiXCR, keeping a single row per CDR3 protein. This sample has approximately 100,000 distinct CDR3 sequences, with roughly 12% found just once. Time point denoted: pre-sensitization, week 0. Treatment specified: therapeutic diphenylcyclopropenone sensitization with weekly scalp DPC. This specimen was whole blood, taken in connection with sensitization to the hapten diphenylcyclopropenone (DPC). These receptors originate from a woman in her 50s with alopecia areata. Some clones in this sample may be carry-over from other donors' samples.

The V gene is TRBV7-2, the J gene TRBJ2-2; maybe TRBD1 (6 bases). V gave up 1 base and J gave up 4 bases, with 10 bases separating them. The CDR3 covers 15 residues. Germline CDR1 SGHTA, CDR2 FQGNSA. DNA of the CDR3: TGTGCCAGCAGCTTAGGGACAGTCCCCACCGGGGAGCTGTTTTTT. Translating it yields CASSLGTVPTGELFF.

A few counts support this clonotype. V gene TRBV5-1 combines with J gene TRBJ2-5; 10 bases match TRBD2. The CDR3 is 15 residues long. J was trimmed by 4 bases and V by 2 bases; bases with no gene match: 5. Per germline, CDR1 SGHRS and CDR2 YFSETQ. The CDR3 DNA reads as TGCGCCAGCAGCTTACTAGCGGGGTCCCGAGAGACCCAGTACTTC. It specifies CASSLLAGSRETQYF. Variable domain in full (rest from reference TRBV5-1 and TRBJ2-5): KAGVTQTPRYLIKTRGQQVTLSCSPISGHRSVSWYQQTPGQGLQFLFEYFSETQRNKGNFPGRFSGRQFSNSRSEMNVSTLELGDSALYLCASSLLAGSRETQYFGPGTRLLVL.

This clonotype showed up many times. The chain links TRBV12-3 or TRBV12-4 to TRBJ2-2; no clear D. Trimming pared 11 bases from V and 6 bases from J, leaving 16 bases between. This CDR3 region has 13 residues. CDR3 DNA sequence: TGTGCCCTTGCGCATGGTTTCCCCGGGGAGCTGTTTTTT. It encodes CALAHGFPGELFF.

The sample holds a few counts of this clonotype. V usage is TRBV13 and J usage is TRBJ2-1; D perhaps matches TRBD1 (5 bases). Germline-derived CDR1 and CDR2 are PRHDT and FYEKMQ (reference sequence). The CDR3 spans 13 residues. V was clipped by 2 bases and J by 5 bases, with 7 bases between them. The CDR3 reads CASSLLTDNEQFF. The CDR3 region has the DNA TGTGCCAGCAGCTTACTGACAGACAATGAGCAGTTCTTC. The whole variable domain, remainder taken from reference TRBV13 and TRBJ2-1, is AAGVIQSPRHLIKEKRETATLKCYPIPRHDTVYWYQQGPGQDPQFLISFYEKMQSDKGSIPDRFSAQQFSDYHSELNMSSLELGDSALYFCASSLLTDNEQFFGPGTRLTVL.

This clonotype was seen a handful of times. The CDR3 DNA sequence: TGTGCCAGCAGTCCTAAACCTTACTACGAGCAGTACTTC. It codes for CASSPKPYYEQYF. The rearrangement uses TRBV12-3 or TRBV12-4 and TRBJ2-7; D remains ambiguous. CDR3 length: 13 residues. V lost 5 bases and J lost 3, with 11 bases in between.

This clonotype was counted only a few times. Here the CDR3 DNA reads TGTGCCAGCAGCCCGATACAGGGGAATGAGCAGTTCTTC. Encoded protein: CASSPIQGNEQFF. The V gene is TRBV3-1, the J gene TRBJ2-1, with 7 bases matching TRBD1. Unmatched junction bases numbered 4, after V lost 4 bases and J lost 7 bases. The CDR3 is 13 amino acids. CDR1 LGHDT and CDR2 YNNKEL come from the germline V gene (reference sequence).

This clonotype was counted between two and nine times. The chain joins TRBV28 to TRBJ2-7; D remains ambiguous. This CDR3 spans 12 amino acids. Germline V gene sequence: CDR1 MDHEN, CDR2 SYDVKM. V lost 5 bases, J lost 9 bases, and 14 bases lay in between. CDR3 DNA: TGTGCCAGCAGTCCTACTCGATCTTGGCAGTACTTC. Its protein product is CASSPTRSWQYF.

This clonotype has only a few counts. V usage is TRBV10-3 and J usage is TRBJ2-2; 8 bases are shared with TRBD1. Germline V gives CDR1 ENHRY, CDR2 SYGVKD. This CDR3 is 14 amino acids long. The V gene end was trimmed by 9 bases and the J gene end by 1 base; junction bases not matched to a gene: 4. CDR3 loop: CAISGTGNTGELFF. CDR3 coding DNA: TGTGCCATTTCCGGGACAGGGAACACCGGGGAGCTGTTTTTT.

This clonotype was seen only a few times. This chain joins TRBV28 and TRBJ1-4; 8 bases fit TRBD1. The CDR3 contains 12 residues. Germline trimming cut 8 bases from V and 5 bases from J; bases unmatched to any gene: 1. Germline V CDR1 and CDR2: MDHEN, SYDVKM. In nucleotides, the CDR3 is TGTGCCAGCCGGGACAGGAATGAAAAACTGTTTTTT. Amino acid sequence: CASRDRNEKLFF.

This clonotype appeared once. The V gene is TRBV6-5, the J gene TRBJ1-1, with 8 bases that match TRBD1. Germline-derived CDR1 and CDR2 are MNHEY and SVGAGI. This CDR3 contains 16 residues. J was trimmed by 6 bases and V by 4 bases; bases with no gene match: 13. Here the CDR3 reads CASSSRSTGVGAEAFF. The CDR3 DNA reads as TGTGCCAGCAGTTCGAGATCGACAGGGGTTGGCGCTGAAGCTTTCTTT.

The CDR3 DNA is TGTGCCAGCAGTTACTTCCACGCTAGCGGGAAGGCCTTGGACACCGGGGAGCTGTTTTTT. Protein: CASSYFHASGKALDTGELFF. The chain has TRBV6-5 and TRBJ2-2, with 9 bases lining up with TRBD2. J gave up 3 bases and V 1 base, and 15 bases lay outside the gene matches. CDR3 length: 20 amino acids. Germline CDR1 and CDR2: MNHEY and SVGAGI.

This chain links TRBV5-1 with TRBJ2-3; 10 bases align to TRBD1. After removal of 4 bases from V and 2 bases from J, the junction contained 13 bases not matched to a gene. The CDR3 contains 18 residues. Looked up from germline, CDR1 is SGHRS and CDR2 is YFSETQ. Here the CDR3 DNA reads TGCGCCAGCAGCCCTTACCCAACCGGGACAGGGGTCACAGATACGCAGTATTTT. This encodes CASSPYPTGTGVTDTQYF.